This T cell receptor beta chain derives from a study of PD-L1 blockade in urothelial cancer. Study context: Patients' atezolizumab regimen, 1,200 mg intravenously every 3 weeks, began at some point between 2014 and 2015. Across blood samples, T cells had a median count of about 150,000. Blood analysis was done at 3 weeks (second dose) and 6 weeks after treatment began.

The sample's time point: pretreatment peripheral blood. This clone was counted a single time. What it binds is unknown. Study observations and caveats: Improved survival was predicted by pretreatment blood TCR clonality below the median.

Sequencing used immunoSEQ multiplex PCR; TCRdb keeps in-frame clones, though not all of them. The sample consists of over 15,000 clones, 89% of them appearing once. This material consisted of PBMCs, taken around atezolizumab (anti-PD-L1) treatment. This receptor was taken from a man in his 70s with urothelial cancer.

This chain's CDR3 is CASSEAGTLNTEAFF. The CDR3 bases are TGTGCCAGCAGTGAAGCAGGGACACTCAACACTGAAGCTTTCTTT. The V gene is TRBV2, the J gene TRBJ1-1; D is perhaps TRBD1 (6 bases). The V end lost 0 bases, the J end lost 2 bases, and 10 bases lay between the germline ends. The CDR3 covers 15 residues. CDR1 and CDR2 from the germline V gene are SNHLY and FYNNEI.